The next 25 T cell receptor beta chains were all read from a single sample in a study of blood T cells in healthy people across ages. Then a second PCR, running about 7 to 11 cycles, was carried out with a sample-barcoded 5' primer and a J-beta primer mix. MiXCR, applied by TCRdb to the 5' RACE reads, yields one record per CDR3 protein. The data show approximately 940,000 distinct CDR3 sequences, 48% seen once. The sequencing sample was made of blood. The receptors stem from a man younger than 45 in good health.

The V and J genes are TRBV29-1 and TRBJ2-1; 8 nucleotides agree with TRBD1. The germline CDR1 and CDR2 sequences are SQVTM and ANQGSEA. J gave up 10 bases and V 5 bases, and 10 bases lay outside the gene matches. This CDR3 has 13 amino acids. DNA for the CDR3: TGCAGCGTTTTGGGACAGGCCACCTACGAGCAGTTCTTC. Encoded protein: CSVLGQATYEQFF.

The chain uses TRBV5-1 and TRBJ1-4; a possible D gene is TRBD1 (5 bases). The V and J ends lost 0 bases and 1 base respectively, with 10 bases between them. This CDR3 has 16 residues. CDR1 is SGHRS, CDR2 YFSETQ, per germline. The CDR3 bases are TGCGCCAGCAGCTTGGCCCCGGACAAAACTAATGAAAAACTGTTTTTT. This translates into CASSLAPDKTNEKLFF.

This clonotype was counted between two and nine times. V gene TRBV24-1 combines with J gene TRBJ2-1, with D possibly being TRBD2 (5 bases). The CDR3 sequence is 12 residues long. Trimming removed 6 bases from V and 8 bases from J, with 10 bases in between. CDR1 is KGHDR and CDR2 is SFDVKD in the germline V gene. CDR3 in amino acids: CATSFKGDEQFF. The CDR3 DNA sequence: TGTGCCACCAGTTTTAAGGGAGATGAGCAGTTCTTC.

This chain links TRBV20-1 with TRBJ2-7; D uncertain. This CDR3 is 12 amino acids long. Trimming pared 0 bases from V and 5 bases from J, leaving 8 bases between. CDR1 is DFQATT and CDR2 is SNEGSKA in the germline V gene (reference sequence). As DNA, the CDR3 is TGCAGTGCTAGAGATCGTATCGACGAGCAGTACTTC. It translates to CSARDRIDEQYF.

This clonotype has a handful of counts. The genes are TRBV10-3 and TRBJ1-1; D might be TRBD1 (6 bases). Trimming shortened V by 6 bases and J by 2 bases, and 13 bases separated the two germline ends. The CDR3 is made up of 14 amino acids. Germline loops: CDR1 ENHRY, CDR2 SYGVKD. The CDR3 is CAIRLGGANTEAFF. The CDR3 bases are TGTGCCATCAGGCTCGGGGGGGCCAACACTGAAGCTTTCTTT.

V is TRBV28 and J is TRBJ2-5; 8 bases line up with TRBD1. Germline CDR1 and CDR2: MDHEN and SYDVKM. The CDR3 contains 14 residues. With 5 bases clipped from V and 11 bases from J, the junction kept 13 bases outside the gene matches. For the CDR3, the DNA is TGTGCCAGCAGTACCGAGCAGGGGGCAGCAAAGCAGTACTTC. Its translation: CASSTEQGAAKQYF.

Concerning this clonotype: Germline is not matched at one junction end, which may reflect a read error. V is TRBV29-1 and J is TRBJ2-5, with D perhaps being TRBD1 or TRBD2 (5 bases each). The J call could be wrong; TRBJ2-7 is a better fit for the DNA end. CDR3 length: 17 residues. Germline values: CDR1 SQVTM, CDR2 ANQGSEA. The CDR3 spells CSVVGVAGRFNSHEQYF. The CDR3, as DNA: TGCAGCGTTGTGGGGGTTGCAGGGCGGTTCAACTCCCACGAGCAGTACTTC.

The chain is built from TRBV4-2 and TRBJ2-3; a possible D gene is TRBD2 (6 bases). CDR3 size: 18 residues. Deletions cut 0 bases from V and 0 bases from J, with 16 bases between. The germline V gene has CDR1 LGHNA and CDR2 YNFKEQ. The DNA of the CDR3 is TGTGCCAGCAGCCAAGAGCGGGGAGGCCTGGTTAGCACAGATACGCAGTATTTT. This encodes CASSQERGGLVSTDTQYF.

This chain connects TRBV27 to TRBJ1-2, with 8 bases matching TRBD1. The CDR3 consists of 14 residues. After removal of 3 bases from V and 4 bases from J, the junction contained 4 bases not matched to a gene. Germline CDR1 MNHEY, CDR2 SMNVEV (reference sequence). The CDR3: CASSFQGAGYGYTF. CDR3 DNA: TGTGCCAGCAGTTTTCAGGGGGCGGGCTATGGCTACACCTTC.

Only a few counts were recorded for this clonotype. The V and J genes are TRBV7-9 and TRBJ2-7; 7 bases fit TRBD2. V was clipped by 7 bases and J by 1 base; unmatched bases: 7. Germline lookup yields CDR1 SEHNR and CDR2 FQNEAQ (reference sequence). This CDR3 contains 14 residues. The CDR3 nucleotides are TGTGCCAGCACCCTTGGGGGGGGATCCTACGAGCAGTACTTC. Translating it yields CASTLGGGSYEQYF.

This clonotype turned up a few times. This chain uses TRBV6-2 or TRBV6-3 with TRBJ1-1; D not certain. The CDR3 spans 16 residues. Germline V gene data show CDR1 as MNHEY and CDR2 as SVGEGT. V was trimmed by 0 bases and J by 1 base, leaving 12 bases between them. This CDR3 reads CASSYSAGRRNTEAFF. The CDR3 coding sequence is TGTGCCAGCAGTTACTCTGCCGGGCGGCGGAACACTGAAGCTTTCTTT.

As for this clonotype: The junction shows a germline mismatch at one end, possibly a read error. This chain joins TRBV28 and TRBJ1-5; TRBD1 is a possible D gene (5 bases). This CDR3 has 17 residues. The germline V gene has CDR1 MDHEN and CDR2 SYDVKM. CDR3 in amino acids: CASSVYTGDYSNHPQHF. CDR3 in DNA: TGTGCCAGCAGTGTGTACACAGGAGATTATAGCAATCACCCCCAGCATTTT. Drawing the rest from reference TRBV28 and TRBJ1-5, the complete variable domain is DVKVTQSSRYLVKRTGEKVFLECVQDMDHENMFWYRQDPGLGLRLIYFSYDVKMKEKGDIPEGYSVSREKKERFSLILESASTNQTSMYLCASSVYTGDYSNHPQHFGDGTRLSIL.

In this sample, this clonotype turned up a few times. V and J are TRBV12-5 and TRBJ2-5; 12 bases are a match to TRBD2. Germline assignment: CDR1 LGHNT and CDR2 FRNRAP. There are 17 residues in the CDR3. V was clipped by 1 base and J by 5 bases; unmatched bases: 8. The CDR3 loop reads CASGLGLAGVGTETQYF. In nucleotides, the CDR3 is TGTGCTAGTGGTTTGGGACTAGCGGGGGTCGGGACGGAGACCCAGTACTTC. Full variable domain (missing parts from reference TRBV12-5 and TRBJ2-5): DARVTQTPRHKVTEMGQEVTMRCQPILGHNTVFWYRQTMMQGLELLAYFRNRAPLDDSGMPKDRFSAEMPDATLATLKIQPSEPRDSAVYFCASGLGLAGVGTETQYFGPGTRLLVL.

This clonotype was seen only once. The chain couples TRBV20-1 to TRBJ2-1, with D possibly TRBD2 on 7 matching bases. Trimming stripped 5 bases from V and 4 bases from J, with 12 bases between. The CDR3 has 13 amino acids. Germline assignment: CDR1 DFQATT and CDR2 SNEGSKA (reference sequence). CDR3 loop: CSAEEGGYNEQFF. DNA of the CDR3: TGCAGTGCTGAGGAGGGGGGGTACAATGAGCAGTTCTTC.

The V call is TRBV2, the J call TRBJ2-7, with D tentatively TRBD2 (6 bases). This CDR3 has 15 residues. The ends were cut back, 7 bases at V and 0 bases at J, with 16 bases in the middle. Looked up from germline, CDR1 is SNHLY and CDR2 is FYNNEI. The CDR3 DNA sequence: TGTGCCAGCACTCCCGAGAGGGGAGGCTCCTACGAGCAGTACTTC. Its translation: CASTPERGGSYEQYF.

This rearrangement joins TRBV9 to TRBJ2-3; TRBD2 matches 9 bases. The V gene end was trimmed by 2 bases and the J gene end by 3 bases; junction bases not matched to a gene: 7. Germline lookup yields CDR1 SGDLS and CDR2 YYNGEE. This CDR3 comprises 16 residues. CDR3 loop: CASSVTGLARTDTQYF. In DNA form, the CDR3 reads TGTGCCAGCAGCGTTACAGGACTAGCGAGGACAGATACGCAGTATTTT.

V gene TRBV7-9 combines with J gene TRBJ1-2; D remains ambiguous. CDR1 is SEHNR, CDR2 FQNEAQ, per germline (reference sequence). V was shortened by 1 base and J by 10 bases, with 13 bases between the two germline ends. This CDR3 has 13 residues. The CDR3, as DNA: TGTGCCAGCAGCTTAGACTACGACGGCCCCTACACCTTC. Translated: CASSLDYDGPYTF.

The CDR3 region has the DNA TGTGCCAGCAGTGAAGCGGGACGGTATAGCAATCAGCCCCAGCATTTT. This gives the protein CASSEAGRYSNQPQHF. The chain links TRBV2 to TRBJ1-5; D is possibly TRBD1 (5 bases). This CDR3 is 16 amino acids long. V was cut by 0 bases and J by 0 bases, with 9 bases left in between. CDR1 and CDR2 (germline): SNHLY, FYNNEI.

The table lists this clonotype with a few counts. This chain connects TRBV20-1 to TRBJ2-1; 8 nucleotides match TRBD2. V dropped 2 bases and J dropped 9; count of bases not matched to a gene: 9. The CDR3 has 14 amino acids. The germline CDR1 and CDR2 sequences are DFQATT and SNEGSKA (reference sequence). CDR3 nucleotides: TGCAGTGCTAGACTGGCGGGGGGTTGGAGTGAGCAGTTCTTC. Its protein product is CSARLAGGWSEQFF.

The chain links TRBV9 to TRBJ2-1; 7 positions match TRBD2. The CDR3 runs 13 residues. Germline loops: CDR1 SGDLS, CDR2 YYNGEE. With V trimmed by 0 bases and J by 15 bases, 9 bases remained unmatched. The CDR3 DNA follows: TGTGCCAGCAGCGTAGCTGAGTGGGAGGGGCTGTTCTTC. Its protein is CASSVAEWEGLFF.

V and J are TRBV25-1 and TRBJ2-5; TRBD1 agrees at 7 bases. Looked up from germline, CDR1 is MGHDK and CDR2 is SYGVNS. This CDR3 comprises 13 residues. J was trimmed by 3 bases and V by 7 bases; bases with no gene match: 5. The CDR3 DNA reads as TGTGCCAGCACAGGACAGGTGGAAGAGACCCAGTACTTC. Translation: CASTGQVEETQYF.

CDR3 nucleotide sequence: TGTGCCAGCTCACGAGAGCAGAGTAGCACAGATACGCAGTATTTT. Protein: CASSREQSSTDTQYF. The J gene is TRBJ2-3, the V gene TRBV18; D is unresolved. V shed 4 bases and J shed 0 bases, with 11 bases lying between them. The germline V gene encodes CDR1 KGHSH and CDR2 LQKENI. The CDR3 loop spans 15 amino acids.

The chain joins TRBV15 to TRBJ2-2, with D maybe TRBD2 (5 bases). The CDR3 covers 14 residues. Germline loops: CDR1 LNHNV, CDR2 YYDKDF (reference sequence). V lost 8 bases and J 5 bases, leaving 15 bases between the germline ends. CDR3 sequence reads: CATLGLSRTGELFF. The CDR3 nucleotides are TGTGCCACCCTCGGACTCTCCCGAACCGGGGAGCTGTTTTTT.

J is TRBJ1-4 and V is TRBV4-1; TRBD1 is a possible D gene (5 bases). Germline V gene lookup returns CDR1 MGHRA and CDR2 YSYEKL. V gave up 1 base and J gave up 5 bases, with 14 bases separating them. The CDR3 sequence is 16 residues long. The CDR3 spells CASSQGGTGGNEKLFF. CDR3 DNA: TGCGCCAGCAGCCAAGGGGGGACCGGAGGAAATGAAAAACTGTTTTTT.

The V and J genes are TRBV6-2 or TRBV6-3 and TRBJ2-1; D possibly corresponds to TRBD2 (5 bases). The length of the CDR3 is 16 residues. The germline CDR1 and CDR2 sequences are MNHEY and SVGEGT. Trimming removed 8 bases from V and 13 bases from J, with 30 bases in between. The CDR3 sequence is CASFPHDRAVAETQFF. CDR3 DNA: TGTGCCAGCTTCCCCCATGACCGAGCGGTTGCAGAGACCCAGTTCTTC.